This section outlines one TCR beta chain sequence together with its context. Antigen: not known. The CDR3 is made up of 13 amino acids. Deletions cut 3 bases from V and 2 bases from J, with 8 bases between. Germline lookup yields CDR1 LNHDA and CDR2 SQIVND (reference sequence). Profiled with immunoSEQ multiplex PCR; TCRdb holds only in-frame clones, not every one. The table shows roughly 34,000 clones, with about 90% occurring only once. The data were obtained in a study of multiple sclerosis patients with progressive multifocal leukoencephalopathy. Specified time point: time of PML onset. T3 blood samples were collected at the time of PML onset. The study's findings and limits: Findings may reflect JC virus infection or just general immunocompromise. Expanded clones at PML onset predated and persisted through natalizumab therapy.

This receptor was identified in a human donor with progressive multifocal leukoencephalopathy. This specimen was PBMCs, taken from a patient treated with natalizumab. The chain recombines TRBV19 with TRBJ2-7; no clear D. The CDR3 here is CASSIGLTYEQYF. For the CDR3, the DNA is TGTGCCAGTAGTATCGGGCTTACCTACGAGCAGTACTTC.